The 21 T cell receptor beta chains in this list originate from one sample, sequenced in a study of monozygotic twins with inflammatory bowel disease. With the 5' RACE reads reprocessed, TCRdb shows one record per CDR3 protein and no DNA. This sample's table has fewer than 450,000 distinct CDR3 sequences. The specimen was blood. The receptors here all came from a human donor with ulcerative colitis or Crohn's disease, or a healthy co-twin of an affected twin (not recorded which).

Here the CDR3 reads CASSYLGWTQTNEQFF. This chain connects TRBV6-5 to TRBJ2-1. The CDR3 has 16 residues. The germline gives CDR1 MNHEY, CDR2 SVGAGI.

The CDR3 loop reads CASSLALAETQYF. J is TRBJ2-5 and V is TRBV7-2. In germline, CDR1 is SGHTA, CDR2 FQGNSA. The CDR3 consists of 13 residues.

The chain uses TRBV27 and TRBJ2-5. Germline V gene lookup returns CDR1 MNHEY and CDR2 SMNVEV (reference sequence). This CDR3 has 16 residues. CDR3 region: CASSFRLDGYVETQYF.

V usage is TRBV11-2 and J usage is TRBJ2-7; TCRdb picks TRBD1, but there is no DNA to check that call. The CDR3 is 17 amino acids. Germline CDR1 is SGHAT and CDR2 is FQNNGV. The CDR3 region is CASSLGKEPGSSYEQYF.

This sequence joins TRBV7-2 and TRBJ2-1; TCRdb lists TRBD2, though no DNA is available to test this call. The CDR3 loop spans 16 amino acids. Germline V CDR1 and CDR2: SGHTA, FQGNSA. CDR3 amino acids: CASSLKTSGGESGQFF. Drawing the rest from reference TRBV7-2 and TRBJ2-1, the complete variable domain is GAGVSQSPSNKVTEKGKDVELRCDPISGHTALYWYRQSLGQGLEFLIYFQGNSAPDKSGLPSDRFSAERTGGSVSTLTIQRTQQEDSAVYLCASSLKTSGGESGQFFGPGTRLTVL.

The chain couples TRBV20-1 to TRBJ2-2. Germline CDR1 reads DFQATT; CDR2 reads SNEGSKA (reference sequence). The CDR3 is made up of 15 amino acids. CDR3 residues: CSARENSKNTGELFF.

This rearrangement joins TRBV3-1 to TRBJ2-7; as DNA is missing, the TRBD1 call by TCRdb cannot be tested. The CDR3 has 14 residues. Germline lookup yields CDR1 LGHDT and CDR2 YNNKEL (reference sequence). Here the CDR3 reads CASSPRRTYYEQYF.

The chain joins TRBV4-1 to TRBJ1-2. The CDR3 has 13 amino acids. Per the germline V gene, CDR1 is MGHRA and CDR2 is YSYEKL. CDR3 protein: CASSQGPRYGYTF.

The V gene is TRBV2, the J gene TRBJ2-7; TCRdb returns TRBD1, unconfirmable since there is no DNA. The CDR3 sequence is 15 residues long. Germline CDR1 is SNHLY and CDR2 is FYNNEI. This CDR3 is CASSRDSDGSYEQYF.

CDR3 sequence reads: CAWSAGYEQYF. The genes are TRBV30 and TRBJ2-7. This CDR3 is 11 amino acids long. Per germline, CDR1 GTSNPN and CDR2 SVGIG (reference sequence). Full variable domain (remainder filled in from reference TRBV30 and TRBJ2-7): SQTIHQWPATLVQPVGSPLSLECTVEGTSNPNLYWYRQAAGRGLQLLFYSVGIGQISSEVPQNLSASRPQDRQFILSSKKLLLSDSGFYLCAWSAGYEQYFGPGTRLTVT.

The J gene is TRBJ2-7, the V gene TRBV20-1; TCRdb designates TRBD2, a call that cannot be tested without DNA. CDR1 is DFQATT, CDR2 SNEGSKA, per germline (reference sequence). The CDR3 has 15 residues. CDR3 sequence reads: CSDSLLAGDSYEQYF.

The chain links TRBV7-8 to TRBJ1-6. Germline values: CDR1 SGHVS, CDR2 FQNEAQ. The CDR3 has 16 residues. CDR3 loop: CASRESTSSYNSPLHF.

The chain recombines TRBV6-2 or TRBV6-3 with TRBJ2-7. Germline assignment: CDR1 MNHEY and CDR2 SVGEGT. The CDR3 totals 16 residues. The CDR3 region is CASSYRDGRSSYEQYF.

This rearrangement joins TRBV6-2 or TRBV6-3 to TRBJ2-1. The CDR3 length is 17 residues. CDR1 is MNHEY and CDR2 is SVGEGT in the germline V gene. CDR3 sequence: CASRSTFASKPSNEQFF.

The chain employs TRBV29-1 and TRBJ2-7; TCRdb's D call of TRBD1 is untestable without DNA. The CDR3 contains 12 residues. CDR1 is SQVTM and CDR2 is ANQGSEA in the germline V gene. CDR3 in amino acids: CSVEEGGYEQYF.

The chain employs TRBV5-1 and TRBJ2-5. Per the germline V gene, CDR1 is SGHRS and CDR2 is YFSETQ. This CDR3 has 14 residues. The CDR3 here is CASSLVLVDKTQYF.

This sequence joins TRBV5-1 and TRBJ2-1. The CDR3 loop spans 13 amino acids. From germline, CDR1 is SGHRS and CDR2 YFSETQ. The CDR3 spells CASSLAGEREQFF.

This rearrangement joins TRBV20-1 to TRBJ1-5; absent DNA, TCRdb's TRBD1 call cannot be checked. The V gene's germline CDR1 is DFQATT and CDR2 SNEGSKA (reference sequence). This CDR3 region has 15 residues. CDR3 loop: CSARGGRVSNQPQHF.

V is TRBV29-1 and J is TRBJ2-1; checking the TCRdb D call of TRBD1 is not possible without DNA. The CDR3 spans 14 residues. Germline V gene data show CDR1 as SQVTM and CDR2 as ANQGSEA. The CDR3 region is CSFSDSLLYNEQFF.

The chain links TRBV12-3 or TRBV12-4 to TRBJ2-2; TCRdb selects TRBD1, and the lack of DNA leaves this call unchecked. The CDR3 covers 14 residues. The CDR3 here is CASSLAKGAGELFF.

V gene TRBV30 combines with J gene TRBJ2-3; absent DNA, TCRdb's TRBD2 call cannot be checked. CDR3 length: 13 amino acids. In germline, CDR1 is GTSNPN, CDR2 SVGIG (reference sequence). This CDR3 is CAWTGGYTDTQYF.